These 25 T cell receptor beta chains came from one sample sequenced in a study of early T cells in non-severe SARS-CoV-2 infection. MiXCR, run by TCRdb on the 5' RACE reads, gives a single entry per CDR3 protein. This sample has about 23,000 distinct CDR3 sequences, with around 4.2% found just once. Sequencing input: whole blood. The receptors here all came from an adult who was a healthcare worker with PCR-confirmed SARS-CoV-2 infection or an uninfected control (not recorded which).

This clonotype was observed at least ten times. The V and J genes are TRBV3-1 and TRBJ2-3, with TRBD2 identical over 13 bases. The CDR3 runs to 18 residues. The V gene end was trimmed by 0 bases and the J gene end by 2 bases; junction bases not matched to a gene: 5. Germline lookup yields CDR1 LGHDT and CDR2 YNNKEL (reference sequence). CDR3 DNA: TGTGCCAGCAGCCAAGATCCGGGACTAGCGGGGCTCACAGATACGCAGTATTTT. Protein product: CASSQDPGLAGLTDTQYF.

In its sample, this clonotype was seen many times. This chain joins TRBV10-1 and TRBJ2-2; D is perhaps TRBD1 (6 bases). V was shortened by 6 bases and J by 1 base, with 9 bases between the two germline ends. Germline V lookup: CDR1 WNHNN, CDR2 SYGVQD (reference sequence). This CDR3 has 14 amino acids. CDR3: CASSRGKNTGELFF. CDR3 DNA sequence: TGCGCCAGCAGCAGGGGAAAGAACACCGGGGAGCTGTTTTTT.

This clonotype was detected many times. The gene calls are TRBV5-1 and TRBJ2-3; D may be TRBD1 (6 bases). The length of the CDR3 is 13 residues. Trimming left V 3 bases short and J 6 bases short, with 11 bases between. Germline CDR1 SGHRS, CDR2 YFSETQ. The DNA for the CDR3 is TGCGCCAGCAGCTCGACAGGCGGGGATACGCAGTATTTT. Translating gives CASSSTGGDTQYF.

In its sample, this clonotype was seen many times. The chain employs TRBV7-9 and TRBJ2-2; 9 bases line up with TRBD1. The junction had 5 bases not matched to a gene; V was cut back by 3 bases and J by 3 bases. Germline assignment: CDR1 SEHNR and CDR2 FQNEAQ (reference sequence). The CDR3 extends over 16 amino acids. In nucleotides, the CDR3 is TGTGCCAGCAGCTTGGTGGGACAGGGTCACACCGGGGAGCTGTTTTTT. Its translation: CASSLVGQGHTGELFF.

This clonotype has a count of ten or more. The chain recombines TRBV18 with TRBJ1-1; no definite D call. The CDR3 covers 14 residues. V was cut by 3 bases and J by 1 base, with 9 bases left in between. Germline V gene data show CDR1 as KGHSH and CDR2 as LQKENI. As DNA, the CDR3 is TGTGCCAGCTCACCCTATCAAGAGAACACTGAAGCTTTCTTT. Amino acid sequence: CASSPYQENTEAFF.

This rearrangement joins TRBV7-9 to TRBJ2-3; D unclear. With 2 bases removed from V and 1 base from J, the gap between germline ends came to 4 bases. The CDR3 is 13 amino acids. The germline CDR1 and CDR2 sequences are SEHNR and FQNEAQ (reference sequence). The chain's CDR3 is CASSLTGTDTQYF. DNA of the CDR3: TGTGCCAGCAGCTTAACAGGCACAGATACGCAGTATTTT.

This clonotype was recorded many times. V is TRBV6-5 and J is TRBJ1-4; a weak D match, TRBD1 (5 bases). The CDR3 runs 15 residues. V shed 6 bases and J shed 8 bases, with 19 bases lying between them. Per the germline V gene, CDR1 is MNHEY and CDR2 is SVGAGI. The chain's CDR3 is CASRPRGVRDEKLFF. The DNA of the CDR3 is TGTGCCAGCAGGCCCCGCGGGGTTCGGGACGAAAAACTGTTTTTT.

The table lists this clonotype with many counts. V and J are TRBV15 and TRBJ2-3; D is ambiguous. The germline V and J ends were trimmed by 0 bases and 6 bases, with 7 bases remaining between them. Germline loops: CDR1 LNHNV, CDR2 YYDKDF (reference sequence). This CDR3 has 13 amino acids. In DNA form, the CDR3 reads TGTGCCACCAGCAGAGAGATAGGGGATACGCAGTATTTT. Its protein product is CATSREIGDTQYF.

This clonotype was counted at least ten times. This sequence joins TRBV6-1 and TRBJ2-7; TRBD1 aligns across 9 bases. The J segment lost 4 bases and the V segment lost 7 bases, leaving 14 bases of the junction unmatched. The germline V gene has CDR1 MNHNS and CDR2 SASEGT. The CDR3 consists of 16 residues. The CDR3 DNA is TGTGCCAGCAACCTTCGGACAGGGGAGCCTATATACGAGCAGTACTTC. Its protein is CASNLRTGEPIYEQYF.

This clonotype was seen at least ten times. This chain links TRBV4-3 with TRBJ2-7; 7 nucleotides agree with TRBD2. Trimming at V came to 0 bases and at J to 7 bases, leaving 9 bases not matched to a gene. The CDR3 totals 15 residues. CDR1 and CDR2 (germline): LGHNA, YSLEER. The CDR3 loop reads CASSQEGGVLWEQYF. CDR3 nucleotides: TGCGCCAGCAGCCAAGAGGGAGGGGTTCTGTGGGAGCAGTACTTC.

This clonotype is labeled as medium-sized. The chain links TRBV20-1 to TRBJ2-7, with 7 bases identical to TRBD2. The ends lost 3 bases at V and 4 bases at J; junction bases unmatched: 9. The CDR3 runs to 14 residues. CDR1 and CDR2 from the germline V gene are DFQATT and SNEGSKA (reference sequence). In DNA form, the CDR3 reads TGCAGTGCTAGGGCGGGGGACCTATCATACGAGCAGTACTTC. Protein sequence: CSARAGDLSYEQYF.

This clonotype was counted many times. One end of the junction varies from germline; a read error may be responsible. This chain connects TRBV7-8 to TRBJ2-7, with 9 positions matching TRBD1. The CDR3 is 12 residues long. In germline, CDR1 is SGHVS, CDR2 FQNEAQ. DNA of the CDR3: TGTGCCAGCAGCTCCTATGAGGGGACAGGGAATTTC. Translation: CASSSYEGTGNF.

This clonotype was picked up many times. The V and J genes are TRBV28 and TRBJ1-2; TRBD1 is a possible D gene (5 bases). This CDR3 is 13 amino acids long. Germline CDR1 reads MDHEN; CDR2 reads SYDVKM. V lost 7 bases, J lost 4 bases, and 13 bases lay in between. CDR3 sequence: CASNEGKRYGYTF. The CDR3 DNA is TGTGCCAGCAACGAGGGGAAACGCTATGGCTACACCTTC.

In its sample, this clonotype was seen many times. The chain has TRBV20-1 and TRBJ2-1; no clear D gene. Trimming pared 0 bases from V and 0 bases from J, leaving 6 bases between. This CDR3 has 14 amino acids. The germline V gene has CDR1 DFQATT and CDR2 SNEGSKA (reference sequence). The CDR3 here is CSARDDRSYNEQFF. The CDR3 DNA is TGCAGTGCTAGAGACGATCGCTCCTACAATGAGCAGTTCTTC.

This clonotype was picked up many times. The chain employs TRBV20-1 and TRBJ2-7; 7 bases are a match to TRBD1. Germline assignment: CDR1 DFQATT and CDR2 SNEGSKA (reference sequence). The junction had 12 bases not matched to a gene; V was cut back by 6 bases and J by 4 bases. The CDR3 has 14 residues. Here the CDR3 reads CSASPPGGFYEQYF. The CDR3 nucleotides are TGCAGTGCATCCCCCCCAGGGGGTTTTTACGAGCAGTACTTC.

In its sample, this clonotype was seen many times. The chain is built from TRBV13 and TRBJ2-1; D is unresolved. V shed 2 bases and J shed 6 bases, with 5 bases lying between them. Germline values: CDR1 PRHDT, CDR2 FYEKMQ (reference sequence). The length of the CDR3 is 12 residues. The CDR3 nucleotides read TGTGCCAGCAGCTTATCCCGCAATGAGCAGTTCTTC. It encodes CASSLSRNEQFF.

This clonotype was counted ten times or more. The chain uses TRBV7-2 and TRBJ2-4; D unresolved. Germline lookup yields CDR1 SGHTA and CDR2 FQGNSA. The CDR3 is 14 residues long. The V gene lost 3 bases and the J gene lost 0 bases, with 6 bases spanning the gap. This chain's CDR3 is CASSLARAKNIQYF. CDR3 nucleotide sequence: TGTGCCAGCAGCTTGGCCAGAGCCAAAAACATTCAGTACTTC.

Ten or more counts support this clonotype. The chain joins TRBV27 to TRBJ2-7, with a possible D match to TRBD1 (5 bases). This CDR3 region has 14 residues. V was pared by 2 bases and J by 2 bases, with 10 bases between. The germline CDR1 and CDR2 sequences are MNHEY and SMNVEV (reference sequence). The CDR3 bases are TGTGCCAGCAGTTTACAAGGGGCTACCTACGAGCAGTACTTC. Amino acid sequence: CASSLQGATYEQYF.

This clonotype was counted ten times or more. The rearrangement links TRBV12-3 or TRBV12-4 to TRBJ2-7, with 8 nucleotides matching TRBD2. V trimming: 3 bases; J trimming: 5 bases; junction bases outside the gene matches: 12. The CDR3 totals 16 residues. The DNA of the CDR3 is TGTGCCAGCAGTTTGCTAGCGGGCCCTAGGGTCCACGAGCAGTACTTC. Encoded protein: CASSLLAGPRVHEQYF.

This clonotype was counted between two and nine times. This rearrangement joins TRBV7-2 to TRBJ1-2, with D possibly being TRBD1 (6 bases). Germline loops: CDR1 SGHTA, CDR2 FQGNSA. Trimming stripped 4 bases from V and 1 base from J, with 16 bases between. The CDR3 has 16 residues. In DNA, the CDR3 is TGTGCCAGCAGCTCGGCATCGGGGGCCGGTAACTATGGCTACACCTTC. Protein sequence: CASSSASGAGNYGYTF.

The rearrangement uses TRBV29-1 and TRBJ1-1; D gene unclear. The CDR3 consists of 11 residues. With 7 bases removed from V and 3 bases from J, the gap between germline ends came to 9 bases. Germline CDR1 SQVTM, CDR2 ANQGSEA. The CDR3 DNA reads TGCAGCGATGGCGCTTACACTGAAGCTTTCTTT. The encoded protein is CSDGAYTEAFF.

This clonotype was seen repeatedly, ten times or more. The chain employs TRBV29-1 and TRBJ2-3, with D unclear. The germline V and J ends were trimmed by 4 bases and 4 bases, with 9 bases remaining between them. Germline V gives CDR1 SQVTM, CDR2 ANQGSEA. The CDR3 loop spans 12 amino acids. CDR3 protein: CSVGPAADTQYF. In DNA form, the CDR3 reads TGCAGCGTTGGGCCCGCTGCAGATACGCAGTATTTT.

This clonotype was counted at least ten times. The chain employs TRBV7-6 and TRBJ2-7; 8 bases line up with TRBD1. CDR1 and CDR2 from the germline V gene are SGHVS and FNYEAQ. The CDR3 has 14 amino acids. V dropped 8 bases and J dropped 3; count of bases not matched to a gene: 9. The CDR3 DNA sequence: TGTGCCAGCTCTGAGGGACAGGAAGTCTACGAGCAGTACTTC. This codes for CASSEGQEVYEQYF.

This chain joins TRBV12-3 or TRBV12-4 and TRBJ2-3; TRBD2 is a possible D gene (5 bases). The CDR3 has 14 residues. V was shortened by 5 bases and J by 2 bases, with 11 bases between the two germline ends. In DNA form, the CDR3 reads TGTGCCAGCAGTCCCGAGAGGGTCACAGATACGCAGTATTTT. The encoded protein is CASSPERVTDTQYF.

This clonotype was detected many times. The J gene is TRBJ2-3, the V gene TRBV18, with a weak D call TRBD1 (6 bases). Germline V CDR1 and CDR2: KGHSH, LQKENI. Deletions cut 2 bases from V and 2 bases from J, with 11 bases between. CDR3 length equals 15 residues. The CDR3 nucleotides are TGTGCCAGCTCACCATTGACAGGAACCACAGATACGCAGTATTTT. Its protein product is CASSPLTGTTDTQYF.